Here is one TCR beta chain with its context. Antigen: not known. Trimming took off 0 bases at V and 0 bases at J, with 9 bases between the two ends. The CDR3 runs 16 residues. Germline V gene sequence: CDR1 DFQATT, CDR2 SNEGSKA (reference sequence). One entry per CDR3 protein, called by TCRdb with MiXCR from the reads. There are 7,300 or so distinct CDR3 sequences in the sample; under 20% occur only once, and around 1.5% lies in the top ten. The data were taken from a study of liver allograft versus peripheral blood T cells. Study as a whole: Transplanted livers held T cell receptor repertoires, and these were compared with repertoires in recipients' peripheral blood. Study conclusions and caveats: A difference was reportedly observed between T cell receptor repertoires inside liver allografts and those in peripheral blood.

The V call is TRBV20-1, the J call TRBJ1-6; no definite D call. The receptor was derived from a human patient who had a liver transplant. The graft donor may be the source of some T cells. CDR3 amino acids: CSARDGGSSYNSPLHF. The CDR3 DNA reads TGCAGTGCTAGAGACGGTGGGAGCTCCTATAATTCACCCCTCCACTTT.